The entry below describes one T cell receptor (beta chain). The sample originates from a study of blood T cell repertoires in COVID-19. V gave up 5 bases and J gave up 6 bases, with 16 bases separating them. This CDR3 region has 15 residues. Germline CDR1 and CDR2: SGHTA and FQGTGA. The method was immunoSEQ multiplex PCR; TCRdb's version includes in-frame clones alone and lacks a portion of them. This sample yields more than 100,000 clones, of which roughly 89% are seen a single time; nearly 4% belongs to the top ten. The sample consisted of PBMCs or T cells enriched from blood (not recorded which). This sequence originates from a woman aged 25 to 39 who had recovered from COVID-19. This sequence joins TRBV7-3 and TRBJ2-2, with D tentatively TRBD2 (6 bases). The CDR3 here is CASSPTLGGAGELFF. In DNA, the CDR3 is TGTGCCAGCAGCCCGACTCTGGGGGGAGCCGGGGAGCTGTTTTTT.